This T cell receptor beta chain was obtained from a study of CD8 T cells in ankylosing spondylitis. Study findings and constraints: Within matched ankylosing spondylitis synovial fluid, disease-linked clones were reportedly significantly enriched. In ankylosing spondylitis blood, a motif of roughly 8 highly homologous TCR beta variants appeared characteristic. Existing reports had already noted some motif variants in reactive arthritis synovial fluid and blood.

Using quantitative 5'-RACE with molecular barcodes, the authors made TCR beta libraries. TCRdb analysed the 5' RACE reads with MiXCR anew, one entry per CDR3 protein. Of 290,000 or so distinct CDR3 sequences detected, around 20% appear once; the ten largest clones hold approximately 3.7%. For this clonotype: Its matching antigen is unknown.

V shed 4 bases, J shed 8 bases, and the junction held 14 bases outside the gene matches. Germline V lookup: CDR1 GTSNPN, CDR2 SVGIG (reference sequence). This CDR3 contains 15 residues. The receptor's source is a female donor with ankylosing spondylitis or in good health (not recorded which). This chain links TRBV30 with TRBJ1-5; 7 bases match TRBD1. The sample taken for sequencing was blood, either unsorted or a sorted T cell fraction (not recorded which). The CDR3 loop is CAWNYPGQQFEPQHF. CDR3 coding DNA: TGTGCCTGGAATTATCCGGGACAGCAGTTTGAGCCCCAGCATTTT.